This T cell receptor (beta chain) was recorded in a study of lymphopenia after photon versus proton radiotherapy. The data were produced by immunoSEQ multiplex PCR, yet TCRdb's version contains in-frame clones alone and is incomplete. The sample holds 68,000 or so clones; roughly 93% are singletons and the top ten take about 3.1%. This CDR3 has 14 residues. CDR1 MNHNS and CDR2 SASEGT come from the germline V gene. V shed 6 bases and J 2 bases; nucleotides not matched to a gene: 6. This clone was detected once. What it recognizes is unknown. Study-wide points: Post-nadir TCR diversity decline inversely tracked overall survival among those who died. Post-nadir diversity loss with photons came from oligoclonal expansion, particularly CD8+ Temra cells. Under photons, naive T cells and diversity fell while effector/memory populations rose.

The J gene is TRBJ2-7, the V gene TRBV6-1; 8 positions match TRBD1. The input for sequencing was peripheral blood, taken from a patient treated with photon-based radiotherapy. The sequence was obtained from a woman aged 70-85 years with pancreatic cancer. The CDR3 coding sequence is TGTGCCAGCAGCACAGGGGGAAGAGCCTACGAGCAGTACTTC. Translation: CASSTGGRAYEQYF.